The clone carrying this T cell receptor beta chain was seen a few times. Antigen unknown. Trimming took 6 bases from V and 5 from J; bases not matched to a gene: 2. The CDR3 is 13 residues long. Germline CDR1 reads LNHDA; CDR2 reads SQIVND (reference sequence). Extraction and reverse transcription of RNA yielded cDNA as the sequencing template. Clones were sequenced by immunoSEQ multiplex PCR, and TCRdb holds only the in-frame ones, with some missing. The sample has approximately 29,000 clones, 60% to 85% seen once. The sample is drawn from a study of CD8+ T cells in alopecia areata. Study outcomes and limitations: Lesional scalp exceeded normal scalp in clonality, especially in alopecia totalis/universalis.

It was from PBMCs that CD4+ and CD8+ T cells were sorted. Material for sequencing was NKG2D-low CD8+ T cells sorted from blood. The chain links TRBV19 to TRBJ2-1, with 9 bases that match TRBD1. This TCR derives from a human donor with alopecia areata. CDR3 sequence: CASSWTGDNEQFF. CDR3 sequence (DNA): TGTGCCAGTAGCTGGACAGGGGACAATGAGCAGTTCTTC.